Listed below are T cell receptor beta chains from one sample, sequenced in a study of T cell repertoires in cytomegalovirus infection. Using its own MiXCR run on the reads, TCRdb lists one record per CDR3 protein. The data contain around 290,000 distinct CDR3 sequences, 20% to 30% of them singletons. The sequencing sample was made of PBMCs. The receptor source for this set is a human donor in good health (CMV status not recorded). Some clones in this sample may be carry-over from other donors' samples. Both conserved end residues are part of each CDR3. Fields, in order: D gene, V gene, clone size, J gene, CDR3 DNA, CDR3 protein. A D gene is named only where the DNA matches it firmly. Clone size is stated in some rows and not others, as once, few, many or a class when expanded.

d_gene: TRBD1
v_gene: TRBV12-3/TRBV12-4
abundance: many
j_gene: TRBJ1-2
CDR3nt: TGTGCCAGCACCCCCCTGGCGGGACAGGGTATAGGCGGCTACACCTTC
CDR3aa: CASTPLAGQGIGGYTF

d_gene: TRBD2
v_gene: TRBV10-3
abundance: many
j_gene: TRBJ2-5
CDR3nt: TGTGCCATCAGTGGGATAGCGGGGGAGCAACAAGAGACCCAGTACTTC
CDR3aa: CAISGIAGEQQETQYF

d_gene: -
v_gene: TRBV11-2
abundance: few
j_gene: TRBJ2-1
CDR3nt: TGTGCCAGCAGCTTTCCGTCTCGGGACAACAATGAGCAGTTCTTC
CDR3aa: CASSFPSRDNNEQFF

d_gene: TRBD2
v_gene: TRBV2
abundance: -
j_gene: TRBJ2-5
CDR3nt: TGTGCCAGCAGTGGGGGGACTAGCGGGGGGGCAGAGACCCAGTACTTC
CDR3aa: CASSGGTSGGAETQYF

d_gene: -
v_gene: TRBV28
abundance: many
j_gene: TRBJ1-5
CDR3nt: TGTGCCAGCAGTTTTTCACTTTCGGGGGTTCAGCCCCAGCATTTT
CDR3aa: CASSFSLSGVQPQHF

d_gene: TRBD2
v_gene: TRBV29-1
abundance: -
j_gene: TRBJ2-2
CDR3nt: TGCAGCGTTGAAGAACTAGCGGAGAACACCGGGGAGCTGTTTTTT
CDR3aa: CSVEELAENTGELFF

d_gene: -
v_gene: TRBV4-3
abundance: -
j_gene: TRBJ2-7
CDR3nt: TGCGCCAGCAGCCAAGTGAGCGGTCTCCTAGCCGAGCAGTACTTC
CDR3aa: CASSQVSGLLAEQYF

d_gene: -
v_gene: TRBV4-1
abundance: -
j_gene: TRBJ1-5
CDR3nt: TGCGCCAGCAGCCAACCACAGAGCAATCAGCCCCAGCATTTT
CDR3aa: CASSQPQSNQPQHF

d_gene: -
v_gene: TRBV19
abundance: -
j_gene: TRBJ2-1
CDR3nt: TGTGCCAGTAGCCGGACTGGCTGGGACTACAATGAGCAGTTCTTC
CDR3aa: CASSRTGWDYNEQFF

d_gene: -
v_gene: TRBV18
abundance: few
j_gene: TRBJ2-7
CDR3nt: TGTGCCAGCTCGCCCGACACCCCTTTATCCTACGAGCAGTACTTC
CDR3aa: CASSPDTPLSYEQYF

d_gene: -
v_gene: TRBV14
abundance: many
j_gene: TRBJ2-2
CDR3nt: TGTGCCAGCAGCCTTGCTGGAGCTGGCGGGGAGCTGTTTTTT
CDR3aa: CASSLAGAGGELFF

d_gene: TRBD1
v_gene: TRBV7-4
abundance: once
j_gene: TRBJ1-5
CDR3nt: TGTGCCAGCAGCTTAGGATTCGATAGGGGGCTTCAGCCCCAGCATTTT
CDR3aa: CASSLGFDRGLQPQHF

d_gene: -
v_gene: TRBV14
abundance: few
j_gene: TRBJ2-7
CDR3nt: TGTGCCAGCAGCCCCAGGGCGACCCCCTACGAGCAGTACTTC
CDR3aa: CASSPRATPYEQYF

d_gene: TRBD1
v_gene: TRBV7-9
abundance: -
j_gene: TRBJ2-1
CDR3nt: TGTGCCAGCAGCTCACGGGACAGGGGGCTTGGTGAGCAGTTCTTC
CDR3aa: CASSSRDRGLGEQFF

d_gene: TRBD1
v_gene: TRBV29-1
abundance: -
j_gene: TRBJ1-3
CDR3nt: TGCAGCGTGGCTGACAGGGCTGGAAACACCATATATTTT
CDR3aa: CSVADRAGNTIYF

d_gene: -
v_gene: TRBV5-5
abundance: many
j_gene: TRBJ2-1
CDR3nt: TGTGCCAGCAGCTTGGCCCGGGGGAATCCCTCGGGTGAGCAGTTCTTC
CDR3aa: CASSLARGNPSGEQFF

d_gene: -
v_gene: TRBV11-2
abundance: many
j_gene: TRBJ2-3
CDR3nt: TGTGCCAGCAGCCCCGGCCTGATAAGCACAGATACGCAGTATTTT
CDR3aa: CASSPGLISTDTQYF

d_gene: -
v_gene: TRBV4-1
abundance: few
j_gene: TRBJ1-4
CDR3nt: TGCGCCAGCAGCCAAGGGGTTGGAGGGTTTGAAAAACTGTTTTTT
CDR3aa: CASSQGVGGFEKLFF